This T cell receptor (beta chain) comes out of a study of graft-versus-host responses after intestinal transplantation. About the research overall: Every recipient had anti-thymocyte globulin induction and two to four years of tacrolimus plus steroids. General observations from the study: GvH clones appeared in recipient marrow, some first in ileum or blood.

Only one count was recorded for this clone. Measured with immunoSEQ multiplex PCR; TCRdb has only the in-frame clones, and not every one. The sample includes 13,000 or so clones, about 36% of them seen just once. Responders labeled with CFSE (approximately 200,000) were plated with approximately 200,000 irradiated, violet-dye-labeled stimulators. The starting material was alloreactive CD4+ T cells from a mixed lymphocyte reaction culture, obtained before intestinal transplant. Subset defined: CFSE-low proliferating T cells sorted from roughly 6-day pre-transplant mixed lymphocyte reaction (GvH or HvG direction). The source is a human patient who received an intestinal transplant.

CDR3: CASSWGPGQGVGNNQPQHF. The CDR3 DNA sequence: TGTGCCAGCAGCTGGGGGCCGGGACAGGGAGTCGGGAACAATCAGCCCCAGCATTTT. The chain recombines TRBV5-6 with TRBJ1-5; 9 bases match TRBD1. Per the germline V gene, CDR1 is SGHDT and CDR2 is YYEEEE. The CDR3 has 19 residues. Trimming took 3 bases from V and 3 from J; bases not matched to a gene: 16. The full variable domain, completed using reference TRBV5-6 and TRBJ1-5, is DAGVTQSPTHLIKTRGQQVTLRCSPKSGHDTVSWYQQALGQGPQFIFQYYEEEERQRGNFPDRFSGHQFPNYSSELNVNALLLGDSALYLCASSWGPGQGVGNNQPQHFGDGTRLSIL.